The T cell receptor beta chain described here comes from a study of CD4 T cells in relation to SARS-CoV-2 and coronaviruses. As for the study in general: Shared crossreactive spike epitopes were mapped to their HLA restriction. Notes on the study in general: This crossreactivity analysis covered spike protein alone, no other viral proteins. According to naive versus memory sequencing, detected responses are memory recall, not newly primed.

Before the COVID-19 pandemic, during about 2010-2018, CD4+ T cells were taken from unexposed donors. On this clone itself: What it binds is not known.

Assay used: immunoSEQ multiplex PCR; TCRdb lists only in-frame clones, some missing. The sample has approximately 64,000 clones, around 93% seen once. Germline trimming cut 4 bases from V and 0 bases from J; bases unmatched to any gene: 10. The CDR3 covers 16 residues. The germline V gene has CDR1 SQVTM and CDR2 ANQGSEA. Sequencing used naive CD4+ T cells from PBMCs. Documented subset: naive CD4+ T cells isolated by negative enrichment. The gene calls are TRBV29-1 and TRBJ2-7, with 9 bases identical to TRBD2. The clonotype comes from a human donor in good health. Here the CDR3 reads CSVVPSGTRNSYEQYF. DNA for the CDR3: TGCAGCGTTGTTCCTAGCGGGACACGAAACTCCTACGAGCAGTACTTC.